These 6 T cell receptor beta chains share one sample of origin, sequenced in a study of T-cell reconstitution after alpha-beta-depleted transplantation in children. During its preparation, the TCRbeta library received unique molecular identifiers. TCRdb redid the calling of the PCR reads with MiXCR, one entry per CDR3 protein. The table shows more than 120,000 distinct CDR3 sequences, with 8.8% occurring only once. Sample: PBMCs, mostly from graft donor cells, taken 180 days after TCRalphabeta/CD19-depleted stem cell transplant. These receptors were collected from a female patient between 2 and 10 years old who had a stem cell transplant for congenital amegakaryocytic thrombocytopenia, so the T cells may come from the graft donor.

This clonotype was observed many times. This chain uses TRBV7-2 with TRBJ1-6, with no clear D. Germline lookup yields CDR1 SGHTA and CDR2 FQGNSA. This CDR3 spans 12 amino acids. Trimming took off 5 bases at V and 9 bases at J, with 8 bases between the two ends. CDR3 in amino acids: CASSPTASPLHF. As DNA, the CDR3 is TGTGCCAGCAGCCCAACAGCTTCACCCCTCCACTTT.

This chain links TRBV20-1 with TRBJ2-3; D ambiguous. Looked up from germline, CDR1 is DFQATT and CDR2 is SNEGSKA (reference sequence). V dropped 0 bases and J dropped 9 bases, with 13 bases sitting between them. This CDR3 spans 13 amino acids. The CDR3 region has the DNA TGCAGTGCTAGAGATCGCCTGGTCGGGACGCAGTATTTT. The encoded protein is CSARDRLVGTQYF.

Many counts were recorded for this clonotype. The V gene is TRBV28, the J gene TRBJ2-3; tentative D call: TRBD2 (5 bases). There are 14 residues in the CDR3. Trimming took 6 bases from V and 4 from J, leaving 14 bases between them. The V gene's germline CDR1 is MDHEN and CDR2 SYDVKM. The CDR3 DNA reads TGTGCCAGCAGCAAGCGGCTCAGTTCAGATACGCAGTATTTT. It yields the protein CASSKRLSSDTQYF. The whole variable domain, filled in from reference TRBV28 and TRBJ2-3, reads DVKVTQSSRYLVKRTGEKVFLECVQDMDHENMFWYRQDPGLGLRLIYFSYDVKMKEKGDIPEGYSVSREKKERFSLILESASTNQTSMYLCASSKRLSSDTQYFGPGTRLTVL.

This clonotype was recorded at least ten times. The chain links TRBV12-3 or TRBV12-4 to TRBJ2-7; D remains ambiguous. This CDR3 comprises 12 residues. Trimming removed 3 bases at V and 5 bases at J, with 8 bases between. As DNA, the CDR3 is TGTGCCAGCAGTTTCTTAGGTAACGAGCAGTACTTC. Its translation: CASSFLGNEQYF.

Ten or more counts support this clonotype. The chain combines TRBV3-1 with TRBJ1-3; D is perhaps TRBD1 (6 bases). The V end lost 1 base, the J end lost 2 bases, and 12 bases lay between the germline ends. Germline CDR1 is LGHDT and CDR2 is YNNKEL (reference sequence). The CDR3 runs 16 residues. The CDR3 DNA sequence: TGTGCCAGCAGCCAAGGGGCAGGGGTTGCTGGAAACACCATATATTTT. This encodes CASSQGAGVAGNTIYF.

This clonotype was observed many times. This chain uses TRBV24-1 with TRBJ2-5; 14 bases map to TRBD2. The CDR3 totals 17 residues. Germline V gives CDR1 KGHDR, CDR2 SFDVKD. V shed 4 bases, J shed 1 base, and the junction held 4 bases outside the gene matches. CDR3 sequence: CATSDPGTSGSQETQYF. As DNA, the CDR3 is TGTGCCACCAGTGACCCTGGGACTAGCGGGAGCCAAGAGACCCAGTACTTC.